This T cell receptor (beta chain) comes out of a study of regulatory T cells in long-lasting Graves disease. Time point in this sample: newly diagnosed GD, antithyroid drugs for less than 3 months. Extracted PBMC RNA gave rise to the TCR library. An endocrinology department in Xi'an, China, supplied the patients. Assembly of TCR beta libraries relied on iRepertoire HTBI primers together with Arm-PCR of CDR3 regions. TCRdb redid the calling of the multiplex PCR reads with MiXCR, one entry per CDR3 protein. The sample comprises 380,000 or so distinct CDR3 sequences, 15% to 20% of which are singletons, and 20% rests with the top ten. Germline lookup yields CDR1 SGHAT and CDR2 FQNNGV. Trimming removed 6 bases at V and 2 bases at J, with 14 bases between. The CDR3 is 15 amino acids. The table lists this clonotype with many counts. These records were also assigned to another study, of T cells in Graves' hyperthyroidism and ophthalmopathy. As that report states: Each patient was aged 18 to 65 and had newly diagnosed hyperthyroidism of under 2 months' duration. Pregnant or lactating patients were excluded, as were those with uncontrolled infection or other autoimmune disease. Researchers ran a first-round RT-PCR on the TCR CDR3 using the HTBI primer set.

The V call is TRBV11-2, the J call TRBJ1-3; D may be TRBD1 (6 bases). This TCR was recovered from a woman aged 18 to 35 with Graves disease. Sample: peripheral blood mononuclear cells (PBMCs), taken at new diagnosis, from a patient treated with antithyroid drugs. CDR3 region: CASRPAQGAGNTIYF. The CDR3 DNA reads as TGTGCCAGCAGGCCAGCACAGGGCGCTGGAAACACCATATATTTT.